This entry features one TCR beta chain sequence. Antigen specificity is unknown. These data originate in a study of Ad26.COV2.S vaccination and SARS-CoV-2 variants. Study outcomes and limitations: Spike-specific TCR breadth ran higher among vaccine recipients than placebo recipients. Total responses of T cells may have been underestimated by the analyses of TCR breadth and depth. Marked by substantial breadth, spike-specific CD8+ and CD4+ T cell responses were reportedly seen after vaccination.

V shed 4 bases, J shed 3 bases, and the junction held 1 base outside the gene matches. CDR1 and CDR2 (germline): MGHRA, YSYEKL. The CDR3 is made up of 14 amino acids. Some clones are missing from TCRdb's copy, which holds only in-frame ones; the method was immunoSEQ multiplex PCR. Among 150,000 to 200,000 clones, roughly 85% were seen once, and the ten largest hold 4.5% to 7.5%. The sample in question was peripheral blood, obtained after recovery from COVID-19. This clonotype was sampled from a human donor who had recovered from COVID-19. This sequence joins TRBV4-1 and TRBJ2-5; 11 bases are a match to TRBD2. Here the CDR3 reads CASSLSGREETQYF. Here the CDR3 DNA reads TGCGCCAGCAGCCTTAGCGGGAGGGAAGAGACCCAGTACTTC.